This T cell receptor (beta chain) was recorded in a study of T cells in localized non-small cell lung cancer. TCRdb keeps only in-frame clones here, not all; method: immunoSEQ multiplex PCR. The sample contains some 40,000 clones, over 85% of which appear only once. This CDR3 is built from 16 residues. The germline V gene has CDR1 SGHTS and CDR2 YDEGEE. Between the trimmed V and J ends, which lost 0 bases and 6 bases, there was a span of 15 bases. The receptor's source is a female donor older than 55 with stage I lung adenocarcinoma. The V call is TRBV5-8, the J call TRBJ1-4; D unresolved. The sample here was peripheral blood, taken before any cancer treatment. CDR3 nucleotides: TGTGCCAGCAGCTTGGGGGCAGCCCAGCAGGATGAAAAACTGTTTTTT. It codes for CASSLGAAQQDEKLFF.